This T cell receptor beta chain derives from a study of blood T cell repertoires in COVID-19. Study overall: Acute-phase and convalescent COVID-19 samples originated in the United States, Italy and Spain. Nucleic acid was either cDNA or gDNA, and it came from T cells, B-cell-depleted T cells, or PBMCs.

Original handling: Estimates of nucleated cell counts were drawn from the amplification of reference gene primers. Assay: immunoSEQ multiplex PCR; the TCRdb copy retains only in-frame clones and omits some. That table furnishes V, J and clone size, whereas the DNA furnished D and trimming. The profile covers some 94,000 clones, with about four fifths appearing a single time and just under 2% taken by the ten largest. CDR1 and CDR2 (germline): SGHRS, YFSETQ. The CDR3 covers 14 residues. J gave up 8 bases and V 4 bases, and 7 bases lay outside the gene matches. The rearrangement links TRBV5-1 to TRBJ2-1, with TRBD1 matching over 9 bases. The source is a man aged 65 to 79 with active or convalescent COVID-19. The material sequenced was peripheral blood. CDR3 loop: CASSTGQGTHEQFF. The CDR3 DNA reads TGCGCCAGCAGCACGGGACAGGGCACCCATGAGCAGTTCTTC.